The clone carrying this T cell receptor beta chain has a single count. The junction departs from the called germline gene at one end, perhaps through a read error. These data come from a study of cytomegalovirus exposure and HLA in healthy donors. 13 Jbeta primers and 60 Vbeta primers were used for the PCR. TCRdb's copy holds only in-frame clones and misses some; the assay was immunoSEQ multiplex PCR. The sample has over 100,000 clones; 60% to 80% are singletons. Germline CDR1 SSHAT, CDR2 FNYEAQ (reference sequence). The CDR3 contains 13 residues. This chain joins TRBV7-7 and TRBJ1-6, with D perhaps TRBD1 (5 bases). Sequencing was carried out using PBMCs. The source of this sequence is a male donor in good health and CMV-seronegative. In DNA, the CDR3 is TGTGCTAGCAGCCCGGACACTAATTCACCCCTCCACTTT. As protein: CASSPDTNSPLHF.